Listed below are T cell receptor beta chains from one sample, sequenced in a study of T-cell memory formation after mild COVID-19. In TCRdb, the 5' RACE reads were re-called with MiXCR into one record per CDR3 protein. The sample contains tens of thousands of distinct CDR3 sequences, 12% of which appear only once. Sequencing was performed on PBMCs or a T cell subset sorted from them (not recorded which). The receptors here all came from a man between 18 and 29 years old who had mild COVID-19 (a few samples of this study predate the infection). Cell type and time point are not known. Each CDR3 is given with its conserved first and last residue. A D gene is named only where the DNA matches it firmly. Clone size is not always given. Where it is, it says once, few, many or a class for expanded clones.

d_call: NA
v_call: TRBV7-2
clone_size: NA
j_call: TRBJ2-5
cdr3_aa: CASSPDTDKTQYF
cdr3_nt: TGTGCCAGCAGCCCCGACACGGATAAGACCCAGTACTTC

d_call: TRBD1
v_call: TRBV12-3/TRBV12-4
clone_size: many
j_call: TRBJ2-1
cdr3_aa: CASSPLTGVGEQFF
cdr3_nt: TGTGCCAGCAGTCCACTGACAGGGGTAGGGGAGCAGTTCTTC

d_call: NA
v_call: TRBV7-2
clone_size: NA
j_call: TRBJ2-7
cdr3_aa: CASSFRVSSYEQYF
cdr3_nt: TGTGCCAGCAGCTTCCGGGTCTCATCCTACGAGCAGTACTTC

d_call: TRBD1
v_call: TRBV24-1
clone_size: many
j_call: TRBJ2-6
cdr3_aa: CATQGAAGANVLTF
cdr3_nt: TGTGCCACCCAGGGGGCTGCTGGGGCCAACGTCCTGACTTTC

d_call: NA
v_call: TRBV10-2
clone_size: NA
j_call: TRBJ1-1
cdr3_aa: CASTNRVRHTEAFF
cdr3_nt: TGCGCCAGCACCAACAGGGTTCGGCACACTGAAGCTTTCTTT

d_call: TRBD2
v_call: TRBV12-3/TRBV12-4
clone_size: NA
j_call: TRBJ2-3
cdr3_aa: CAISRRGGYTDTQYF
cdr3_nt: TGTGCCATCAGCAGACGGGGGGGGTATACAGATACGCAGTATTTT

d_call: TRBD1
v_call: TRBV6-5
clone_size: many
j_call: TRBJ2-2
cdr3_aa: CASSFRDRGRGELFF
cdr3_nt: TGTGCCAGCAGCTTCCGGGACAGGGGGCGCGGGGAGCTGTTTTTT

d_call: NA
v_call: TRBV28
clone_size: few
j_call: TRBJ2-1
cdr3_aa: CASSSGTNEQFF
cdr3_nt: TGTGCCAGCAGTTCCGGGACTAATGAGCAGTTCTTC

d_call: NA
v_call: TRBV12-3/TRBV12-4
clone_size: NA
j_call: TRBJ1-4
cdr3_aa: CASSLARSVVELFF
cdr3_nt: TGTGCCAGCAGTTTAGCGCGGAGCGTGGTGGAACTGTTTTTT

d_call: TRBD2
v_call: TRBV20-1
clone_size: few
j_call: TRBJ2-5
cdr3_aa: CSVERGGGLGETQYF
cdr3_nt: TGCAGTGTGGAGCGGGGGGGCGGTCTAGGAGAGACCCAGTACTTC

d_call: NA
v_call: TRBV7-2
clone_size: few
j_call: TRBJ1-1
cdr3_aa: CASSLGQLNTEAFF
cdr3_nt: TGTGCCAGCAGCTTAGGACAGCTGAACACTGAAGCTTTCTTT

d_call: NA
v_call: TRBV10-3
clone_size: many
j_call: TRBJ2-7
cdr3_aa: CAITSDSYEQYF
cdr3_nt: TGTGCCATCACATCGGACTCCTACGAGCAGTACTTC

d_call: NA
v_call: TRBV20-1
clone_size: NA
j_call: TRBJ1-2
cdr3_aa: CSAKGGANYGYTF
cdr3_nt: TGCAGTGCTAAGGGGGGAGCTAACTATGGCTACACCTTC

d_call: NA
v_call: TRBV28
clone_size: few
j_call: TRBJ1-6
cdr3_aa: CASSLFRVGSPLHF
cdr3_nt: TGTGCCAGCAGTTTATTCAGGGTTGGCTCACCCCTCCACTTT

d_call: TRBD1
v_call: TRBV29-1
clone_size: many
j_call: TRBJ2-5
cdr3_aa: CSVQGSAWTGDVETQYF
cdr3_nt: TGCAGCGTTCAAGGAAGCGCATGGACAGGGGACGTTGAGACCCAGTACTTC

d_call: NA
v_call: TRBV20-1
clone_size: NA
j_call: TRBJ2-5
cdr3_aa: CSARDHNGLETQYF
cdr3_nt: TGCAGTGCTAGAGATCATAATGGGCTGGAGACCCAGTACTTC

d_call: TRBD1
v_call: TRBV14
clone_size: NA
j_call: TRBJ1-1
cdr3_aa: CATGVSFTEAFF
cdr3_nt: TGTGCGACAGGGGTGAGTTTCACTGAAGCTTTCTTT

d_call: NA
v_call: TRBV10-3
clone_size: NA
j_call: TRBJ2-7
cdr3_aa: CAISEAQKGESYEQYF
cdr3_nt: TGTGCCATCAGTGAAGCACAGAAGGGCGAATCCTACGAGCAGTACTTC

d_call: NA
v_call: TRBV12-3/TRBV12-4
clone_size: few
j_call: TRBJ1-2
cdr3_aa: CASSLGNYGYTF
cdr3_nt: TGTGCCAGCAGTTTAGGGAACTATGGCTACACCTTC

d_call: TRBD1
v_call: TRBV19
clone_size: NA
j_call: TRBJ2-5
cdr3_aa: CASSISGGGETQYF
cdr3_nt: TGTGCCAGTAGTATTTCAGGGGGCGGAGAGACCCAGTACTTC

d_call: NA
v_call: TRBV4-3
clone_size: NA
j_call: TRBJ2-2
cdr3_aa: CASSQDLGHETGELFF
cdr3_nt: TGCGCCAGCAGCCAAGATTTGGGACACGAAACCGGGGAGCTGTTTTTT

d_call: NA
v_call: TRBV20-1
clone_size: NA
j_call: TRBJ2-3
cdr3_aa: CSARDLGTSTDTQYF
cdr3_nt: TGCAGTGCTAGAGATCTCGGGACTAGCACAGATACGCAGTATTTT

d_call: NA
v_call: TRBV6-5
clone_size: few
j_call: TRBJ2-3
cdr3_aa: CASSSATTNTDTQYF
cdr3_nt: TGTGCCAGCAGCTCCGCGACTACTAACACAGATACGCAGTATTTT

d_call: NA
v_call: TRBV5-1
clone_size: few
j_call: TRBJ2-5
cdr3_aa: CASSSREQGFDETQYF
cdr3_nt: TGCGCCAGCAGCTCACGAGAGCAGGGGTTTGATGAGACCCAGTACTTC

d_call: NA
v_call: TRBV18
clone_size: NA
j_call: TRBJ2-2
cdr3_aa: CASSPVGDGELFF
cdr3_nt: TGTGCCAGCTCACCAGTCGGGGACGGGGAGCTGTTTTTT

d_call: TRBD1
v_call: TRBV7-3
clone_size: NA
j_call: TRBJ2-2
cdr3_aa: CASRDTGAGELFF
cdr3_nt: TGTGCCAGCAGAGATACAGGGGCCGGGGAGCTGTTTTTT

d_call: NA
v_call: TRBV7-3
clone_size: few
j_call: TRBJ1-4
cdr3_aa: CASSPGGEKLFF
cdr3_nt: TGTGCCAGCAGCCCGGGAGGTGAAAAACTGTTTTTT

d_call: TRBD1
v_call: TRBV7-3
clone_size: NA
j_call: TRBJ1-1
cdr3_aa: CASSSQGDTEAFF
cdr3_nt: TGTGCCAGCAGCTCACAGGGGGACACTGAAGCTTTCTTT

d_call: TRBD1
v_call: TRBV7-9
clone_size: many
j_call: TRBJ2-3
cdr3_aa: CASAPRTGATDTQYF
cdr3_nt: TGTGCCAGCGCGCCCCGAACAGGGGCGACAGATACGCAGTATTTT

d_call: NA
v_call: TRBV7-9
clone_size: few
j_call: TRBJ1-2
cdr3_aa: CASSLESGLEHGYTF
cdr3_nt: TGTGCCAGCAGCTTAGAATCAGGGTTGGAGCATGGCTACACCTTC

d_call: NA
v_call: TRBV7-2
clone_size: NA
j_call: TRBJ2-3
cdr3_aa: CASIKMAGFTDTQYF
cdr3_nt: TGTGCCAGCATCAAAATGGCGGGTTTCACAGATACGCAGTATTTT

d_call: TRBD2
v_call: TRBV5-1
clone_size: NA
j_call: TRBJ2-7
cdr3_aa: CASSSGGLDSYEQYF
cdr3_nt: TGCGCCAGCAGCTCGGGGGGACTGGACTCCTACGAGCAGTACTTC

d_call: NA
v_call: TRBV6-1
clone_size: NA
j_call: TRBJ1-1
cdr3_aa: CASSEAAGHYTEAFF
cdr3_nt: TGTGCCAGCAGTGAAGCGGCAGGGCATTACACTGAAGCTTTCTTT

d_call: TRBD1
v_call: TRBV7-2
clone_size: few
j_call: TRBJ1-1
cdr3_aa: CASSLRGGTGELNTEAFF
cdr3_nt: TGTGCCAGCAGCTTAAGGGGCGGGACAGGGGAACTGAACACTGAAGCTTTCTTT

d_call: NA
v_call: TRBV6-6
clone_size: few
j_call: TRBJ2-1
cdr3_aa: CASRTYTGFEQFF
cdr3_nt: TGTGCCAGCAGGACTTACACGGGGTTTGAGCAGTTCTTC

d_call: NA
v_call: TRBV5-1
clone_size: NA
j_call: TRBJ2-2
cdr3_aa: CASSIGGIPGELFF
cdr3_nt: TGCGCCAGCAGCATTGGGGGTATTCCCGGGGAGCTGTTTTTT

d_call: NA
v_call: TRBV5-1
clone_size: many
j_call: TRBJ2-7
cdr3_aa: CASSWDNTYEQYF
cdr3_nt: TGCGCCAGCAGCTGGGACAACACCTACGAGCAGTACTTC

d_call: TRBD1
v_call: TRBV11-2
clone_size: NA
j_call: TRBJ1-1
cdr3_aa: CASSLTQGGSRAPAFF
cdr3_nt: TGTGCCAGCAGCTTAACGCAGGGGGGCTCTAGGGCTCCTGCTTTCTTT

d_call: TRBD1
v_call: TRBV5-1
clone_size: many
j_call: TRBJ2-3
cdr3_aa: CASSTGTGGTDTQYF
cdr3_nt: TGCGCCAGCAGCACAGGGACAGGGGGCACAGATACGCAGTATTTT